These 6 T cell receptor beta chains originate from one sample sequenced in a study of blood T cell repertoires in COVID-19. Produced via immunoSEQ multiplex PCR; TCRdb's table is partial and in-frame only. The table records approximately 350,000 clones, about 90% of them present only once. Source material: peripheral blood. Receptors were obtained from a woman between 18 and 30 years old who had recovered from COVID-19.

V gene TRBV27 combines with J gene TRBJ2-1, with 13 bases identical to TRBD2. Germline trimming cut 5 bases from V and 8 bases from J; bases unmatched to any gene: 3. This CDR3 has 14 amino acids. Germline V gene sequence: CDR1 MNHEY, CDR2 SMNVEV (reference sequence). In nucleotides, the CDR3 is TGTGCCAGCAGTCGGACTAGCGGGAGTGATGAGCAGTTCTTC. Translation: CASSRTSGSDEQFF.

In DNA, the CDR3 is TGTGCCAGCAGCTTATGGGCCACTAGCGGAACGTACAATGAGCAGTTCTTC. Amino acids: CASSLWATSGTYNEQFF. The chain joins TRBV7-2 to TRBJ2-1; 8 bases are a match to TRBD2. There are 17 residues in the CDR3. Losses at the gene ends were 2 bases for V and 4 bases for J; bases not matched to a gene: 10. Germline CDR1 SGHTA, CDR2 FQGNSA.

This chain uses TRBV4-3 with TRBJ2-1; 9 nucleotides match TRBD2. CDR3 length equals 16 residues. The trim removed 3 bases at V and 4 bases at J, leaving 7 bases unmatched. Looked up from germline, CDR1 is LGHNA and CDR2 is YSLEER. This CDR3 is CASSQGLAGPYNEQFF. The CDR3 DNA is TGCGCCAGCAGCCAGGGTCTAGCGGGACCATACAATGAGCAGTTCTTC.

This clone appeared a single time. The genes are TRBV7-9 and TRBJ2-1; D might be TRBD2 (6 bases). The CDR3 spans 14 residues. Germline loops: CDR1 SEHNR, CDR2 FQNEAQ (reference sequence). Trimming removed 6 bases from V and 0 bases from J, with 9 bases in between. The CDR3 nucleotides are TGTGCCAGCAGAACCGGGAGCTCCTACAATGAGCAGTTCTTC. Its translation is CASRTGSSYNEQFF.

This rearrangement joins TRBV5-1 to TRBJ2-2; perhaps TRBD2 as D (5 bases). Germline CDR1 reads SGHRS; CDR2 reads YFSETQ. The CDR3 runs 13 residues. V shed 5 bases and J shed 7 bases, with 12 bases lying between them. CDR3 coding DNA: TGCGCCAGCAGAGGAGGACTTGGCGGGGAGCTGTTTTTT. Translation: CASRGGLGGELFF.

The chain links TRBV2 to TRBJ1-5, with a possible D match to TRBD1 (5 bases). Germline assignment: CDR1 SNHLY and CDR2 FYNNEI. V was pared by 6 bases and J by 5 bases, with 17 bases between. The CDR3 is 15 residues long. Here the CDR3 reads CASSRRGEGYQPQHF. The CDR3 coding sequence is TGTGCCAGCAGCCGGCGGGGGGAGGGATATCAGCCCCAGCATTTT.